One and the same sample provided the 10 T cell receptor beta chains below, sequenced in a study of cytomegalovirus exposure and HLA in healthy donors. Measured with immunoSEQ multiplex PCR; TCRdb has only the in-frame clones, and not every one. Among more than 85,000 clones listed, more than 70% were seen once. The sequenced sample consisted of PBMCs. These receptors all stem from a woman younger than 35 in good health and CMV-seronegative.

This chain joins TRBV5-5 and TRBJ1-3; no definite D call. This CDR3 comprises 13 residues. Trimming removed 0 bases at V and 7 bases at J, with 8 bases between. Per germline, CDR1 SGHKS and CDR2 YYEKEE (reference sequence). DNA for the CDR3: TGTGCCAGCAGCTTGGCCCCGGAGAACACCATATATTTT. Its protein product is CASSLAPENTIYF.

Concerning this clone itself: Additional DNA sequences in this sample encode the identical CDR3. The rearrangement joins TRBV27 to TRBJ2-7, with 9 bases identical to TRBD1. The V and J ends lost 3 bases and 4 bases, in that order; junction bases with no gene match: 4. The V gene's germline CDR1 is MNHEY and CDR2 SMNVEV (reference sequence). This CDR3 is built from 14 residues. The CDR3 DNA is TGTGCCAGCAGTTTCGGGACAGGGTCGTACGAGCAGTACTTC. Translated, it gives CASSFGTGSYEQYF.

The rearrangement links TRBV28 to TRBJ2-4; 10 bases align to TRBD2. The CDR3 is 19 amino acids. CDR1 and CDR2 (germline): MDHEN, SYDVKM. Germline trimming cut 2 bases from V and 3 bases from J; bases unmatched to any gene: 13. The CDR3 loop reads CASSLRPSGRRRDKNIQYF. In DNA, the CDR3 is TGTGCCAGCAGTTTACGGCCTAGCGGGAGAAGAAGGGACAAAAACATTCAGTACTTC.

This chain links TRBV30 with TRBJ2-1; D possibly corresponds to TRBD1 (6 bases). The CDR3 loop spans 14 amino acids. CDR1 and CDR2 (germline): GTSNPN, SVGIG (reference sequence). The germline V and J ends were trimmed by 2 bases and 5 bases, with 13 bases remaining between them. The CDR3 DNA reads as TGTGCCTGGAGTCCGGACAGAATAAACAATGAGCAGTTCTTC. Protein product: CAWSPDRINNEQFF. Together with reference TRBV30 and TRBJ2-1, the CDR3 gives the full variable domain: SQTIHQWPATLVQPVGSPLSLECTVEGTSNPNLYWYRQAAGRGLQLLFYSVGIGQISSEVPQNLSASRPQDRQFILSSKKLLLSDSGFYLCAWSPDRINNEQFFGPGTRLTVL.

The chain links TRBV4-1 to TRBJ1-6; 7 nucleotides agree with TRBD1. The V gene's germline CDR1 is MGHRA and CDR2 YSYEKL. With V trimmed by 0 bases and J by 0 bases, 8 bases remained unmatched. The CDR3 length is 19 residues. The CDR3 coding sequence is TGCGCCAGCAGCCAAGATAAGAGACAGGGACACTCCTATAATTCACCCCTCCACTTT. Translating gives CASSQDKRQGHSYNSPLHF.

This sequence joins TRBV7-2 and TRBJ2-1, with unresolved D. Trimming removed 3 bases at V and 4 bases at J, with 13 bases between. Germline V gene lookup returns CDR1 SGHTA and CDR2 FQGNSA. The CDR3 spans 15 residues. CDR3 DNA sequence: TGTGCCAGCAGCTTCGACTCGACTGGTTACAATGAGCAGTTCTTC. Protein product: CASSFDSTGYNEQFF.

CDR3 loop: CASSQDPPSYRVSTGELFF. CDR3 DNA: TGCGCCAGCAGCCAAGATCCCCCTTCCTACCGGGTGAGCACCGGGGAGCTGTTTTTT. The genes are TRBV4-3 and TRBJ2-2; D ambiguous. V was clipped by 0 bases and J by 4 bases, with 21 bases between them. Per germline, CDR1 LGHNA and CDR2 YSLEER. The CDR3 covers 19 residues.

V usage is TRBV6-6 and J usage is TRBJ1-2, with TRBD1 as a possible D gene (6 bases). The germline CDR1 and CDR2 sequences are MNHNY and SVGAGI (reference sequence). Trimming shortened V by 2 bases and J by 2 bases, and 15 bases separated the two germline ends. The CDR3 length is 16 residues. The CDR3 loop reads CASSYAPRTGNYGYTF. The CDR3 nucleotides read TGTGCCAGCAGTTACGCACCCAGAACAGGGAACTATGGCTACACCTTC.

This clone was seen only once. The chain has TRBV7-2 and TRBJ2-2, with a tentative D call TRBD1 (6 bases). The CDR3 is made up of 16 amino acids. Looked up from germline, CDR1 is SGHTA and CDR2 is FQGNSA. V was cut by 0 bases and J by 0 bases, with 8 bases left in between. The CDR3 loop is CASSLAPGANTGELFF. Written as DNA, the CDR3 is TGTGCCAGCAGCTTAGCCCCAGGGGCGAACACCGGGGAGCTGTTTTTT.

The chain couples TRBV5-1 to TRBJ2-5; perhaps TRBD2 as D (7 bases). The germline V and J ends were trimmed by 5 bases and 5 bases, with 22 bases remaining between them. Germline CDR1 and CDR2: SGHRS and YFSETQ. The length of the CDR3 is 16 residues. The CDR3 region is CASSARGASAGETQYF. In DNA, the CDR3 is TGCGCCAGCAGTGCCCGGGGGGCGTCAGCGGGGGAGACCCAGTACTTC.